Below, 7 T cell receptor beta chains from the same sample are listed, as sequenced in a study of technical replicates of blood from a few donors. Clones were sequenced by immunoSEQ multiplex PCR, and TCRdb holds only the in-frame ones, with some missing. The repertoire holds tens of thousands of clones, roughly 91% seen once, with approximately 4% in the top ten. The sample consisted of PBMCs. Receptors were obtained from a human donor in good health. Some clones in this sample may be carry-over from other donors' samples.

The genes are TRBV25-1 and TRBJ2-5; D ambiguous. The assigned J gene may be wrong: the sequence end matches TRBJ2-7 better. The CDR3 is made up of 13 amino acids. Looked up from germline, CDR1 is MGHDK and CDR2 is SYGVNS. In DNA form, the CDR3 reads TGTGCCAGCAGTTCCGGCGGAACCTACGAGCAGTACTTC. Residues: CASSSGGTYEQYF.

CDR3 residues: CASSLSGTVSTEAFF. The CDR3 DNA sequence: TGTGCCAGCAGCCTTAGTGGGACAGTGAGCACTGAAGCTTTCTTT. The V gene is TRBV7-2, the J gene TRBJ1-1, with TRBD1 matching over 7 bases. Germline assignment: CDR1 SGHTA and CDR2 FQGNSA. The CDR3 runs to 15 residues. V gave up 5 bases and J gave up 4 bases; unmatched junction bases: 10.

The rearrangement joins TRBV9 to TRBJ2-3, with 12 nucleotides matching TRBD2. Losses at the gene ends were 3 bases for V and 3 bases for J; bases not matched to a gene: 5. CDR1 is SGDLS and CDR2 is YYNGEE in the germline V gene. The CDR3 has 16 residues. The chain's CDR3 is CASSERTSGITDTQYF. The CDR3 nucleotides are TGTGCCAGCAGCGAGCGGACTAGCGGGATAACAGATACGCAGTATTTT.

V is TRBV4-1 and J is TRBJ2-3, with 8 bases that match TRBD2. Trimming removed 4 bases from V and 2 bases from J; junction bases left unmatched: 17. Germline V CDR1 and CDR2: MGHRA, YSYEKL. There are 19 residues in the CDR3. In DNA, the CDR3 is TGCGCCAGCAGCCGGAACATCCTTGGACTAGCAGAACTCACAGATACGCAGTATTTT. Amino acid sequence: CASSRNILGLAELTDTQYF.

This chain uses TRBV30 with TRBJ1-1; D is uncertain. This CDR3 comprises 13 residues. Trimming shortened V by 1 base and J by 1 base, and 7 bases separated the two germline ends. Germline CDR1 is GTSNPN and CDR2 is SVGIG (reference sequence). The CDR3 bases are TGTGCCTGGAGTGGGCATACGAACACTGAAGCTTTCTTT. Protein product: CAWSGHTNTEAFF.

The V and J genes are TRBV13 and TRBJ2-7; D remains ambiguous. The CDR3 extends over 14 amino acids. Germline V gives CDR1 PRHDT, CDR2 FYEKMQ (reference sequence). Trimming pared 5 bases from V and 2 bases from J, leaving 13 bases between. The CDR3 region is CASSPRVAPYEQYF. The CDR3 bases are TGTGCCAGCAGCCCACGAGTTGCGCCCTACGAGCAGTACTTC.

The chain has TRBV7-3 and TRBJ2-2, with 9 nucleotides matching TRBD2. Germline CDR1 SGHTA, CDR2 FQGTGA. The V and J ends lost 1 base and 5 bases, in that order; junction bases with no gene match: 8. The length of the CDR3 is 17 residues. CDR3 sequence: CASSLRTSAGGTGELFF. The CDR3 bases are TGTGCCAGCAGCTTAAGGACTAGCGCAGGGGGAACCGGGGAGCTGTTTTTT.